This record concerns one T cell receptor beta chain sequence. What it binds is unknown. The record originates from a study of T cell clones after liver transplantation. Study findings and constraints: Low donor cell numbers restricted donor-reactive repertoire measurement in a couple of subjects. Circulating graft-donor-reactive CD4 TCRbeta sequences fell significantly post-transplant in 5 of 8 subjects.

Generated by immunoSEQ multiplex PCR, the TCRdb table keeps only in-frame clones and is missing some. The repertoire consists of some 15,000 clones, with about four fifths occurring once and the leading ten covering 28%. This CDR3 comprises 15 residues. Germline V CDR1 and CDR2: SGHNT, YYREEE (reference sequence). J was trimmed by 6 bases and V by 3 bases; bases with no gene match: 6. Unstimulated PBMCs were sorted into CD3+CD4+ and CD3+CD8+ populations. Sequenced material: CD8+ T cells from blood, taken about 50 months after liver transplant. This clonotype originated in a human patient who received a liver transplant. Some of the T cells may derive from the graft donor. The gene calls are TRBV5-4 and TRBJ2-3; TRBD1 matches at 11 bases. CDR3 region: CASSSLGQGGDTQYF. The CDR3 DNA reads TGTGCCAGCAGCTCGTTGGGACAGGGGGGTGATACGCAGTATTTT. The whole variable domain, remainder taken from reference TRBV5-4 and TRBJ2-3, is ETGVTQSPTHLIKTRGQQVTLRCSSQSGHNTVSWYQQALGQGPQFIFQYYREEENGRGNFPPRFSGLQFPNYSSELNVNALELDDSALYLCASSSLGQGGDTQYFGPGTRLTVL.